The entry below describes one T cell receptor (beta chain). What it binds is unknown. An Oncomine TCR Beta short-read assay was used to sequence the DNA from cultured CD4+ T cells. TCRdb fed the PCR reads into MiXCR, producing one record per CDR3 protein. Of some 16,000 distinct CDR3 sequences in the sample, 40% to 55% are singletons; the top ten hold about an eighth. Treatment of the sample: approximately 9-day PBMC culture with coronavirus spike peptide pools or control peptides (ViraFEST assay). Via ViraFEST, peptide pools expanded antigen-specific T cells before TCR sequencing. After around ten days of culture, CD4+ T cells were negatively selected. The CDR3 contains 13 residues. Trimming pared 4 bases from V and 5 bases from J, leaving 11 bases between. Germline values: CDR1 SNHLY, CDR2 FYNNEI. The sample belongs to a study of vaccination and CD4 T cells after COVID-19. Study-wide points: Within the convalescent patients, spike mono-reactivity was found in 304 of 307 vaccine-specific clones.

This sequence originates from a human donor who had recovered from COVID-19. Sequenced sample: CD4+ T cells from blood, cultured in vitro. This rearrangement joins TRBV2 to TRBJ1-1; TRBD1 is a possible D gene (6 bases). The CDR3 reads CASSARTDTEAFF. The CDR3 nucleotides are TGTGCCAGCAGTGCTAGGACAGATACTGAAGCTTTCTTT.